This T cell receptor beta chain came from a study of OX40 agonist ivuxolimab in advanced cancers. About the research overall: Patients were treated with ivuxolimab, an agonistic anti-OX40 (CD134) antibody. Those enrolled were 82.7% male, with a mean age of about 60 years and ages from roughly 20 to 85. Checkpoint inhibitors had been given previously to under 50% of patients.

Libraries were prepared by immunoSEQ multiplex PCR; TCRdb keeps only in-frame clonotypes and omits some of them. This sample carries 85,000 to 130,000 clones, around nine tenths of them seen once, and the ten largest clones take 0.31%. Study outcomes and limitations: Some patients who did not respond also had low normalized T-cell clonal expansion.

With respect to this clone: Its antigen is not known.

Germline CDR1 is SGHDT and CDR2 is YYEEEE. The V and J ends lost 5 bases and 5 bases, in that order; junction bases with no gene match: 9. This CDR3 is 14 amino acids long. The sequenced sample was CD4+ or CD8+ T cells sorted from blood, obtained in a trial of the OX40 agonist ivuxolimab. This chain joins TRBV5-6 and TRBJ1-2; TRBD1 matches at 7 bases. The TCR originated in an adult with an advanced solid tumor such as melanoma, head and neck, liver or kidney cancer. CDR3 in DNA: TGTGCCAGCAGTTCCGCAGGGGGGGAGTATGGCTACACCTTC. Amino acids: CASSSAGGEYGYTF.